A selection of T cell receptor beta chains follows, all from one sample in a study of post-analysis software for immune sequencing data. One entry per CDR3 protein, called by TCRdb with MiXCR from the PCR reads. The sample yields roughly 870,000 distinct CDR3 sequences, approximately 57% seen once. Sequencing input: blood. The receptors stem from a girl under 18 with multiple sclerosis. Each CDR3 is given with its conserved first and last residue. The D gene is left open where the match is weak. Some rows mark clone size as missing; the rest say once, few, many or name a class of expanded clone.

>-|TRBJ2-7|TRBV29-1|TRBD2
TGCAGCGTTCCACTAGCGGGAGTGAGTGAGCAGTACTTC
CSVPLAGVSEQYF
>-|TRBJ2-7|TRBV20-1|TRBD1
TGCAGTGCTCCGACAGGGTCCTACGAGCAGTACTTC
CSAPTGSYEQYF
>once|TRBJ1-2|TRBV5-1|TRBD1
TGCGCCAGCAGCTTCCCGGGACAGGGGGCCACTCTATATGGCTACACCTTC
CASSFPGQGATLYGYTF
>-|TRBJ2-1|TRBV5-1|-
TGCGCCAGCAGCTTGGACGAGGGTTGGGGTGAGCAGTTCTTC
CASSLDEGWGEQFF
>-|TRBJ2-1|TRBV7-9|TRBD1
TGTGCCAGCCTCATCGGGACAGGGGTGGTCAATGAGCAGTTCTTC
CASLIGTGVVNEQFF
>few|TRBJ2-7|TRBV12-3/TRBV12-4|TRBD1
TGTGCCAGCAGTTTAAGGGACAGGGGGGTCTACGAGCAGTACTTC
CASSLRDRGVYEQYF
>-|TRBJ2-7|TRBV20-1|-
TGCAGTGCTAGAGAAGTGGGCTCGGGGTACTACGAGCAGTACTTC
CSAREVGSGYYEQYF
>-|TRBJ1-1|TRBV3-1|-
TGTGCCAGCAGCCAAGATAGCCGGGGTGGGACTGAAGCTTTCTTT
CASSQDSRGGTEAFF
>-|TRBJ2-7|TRBV20-1|TRBD1
TGCAGTGCTAGGGGGACAGGGCGCGAGCAGTACTTC
CSARGTGREQYF
>-|TRBJ1-4|TRBV18|TRBD1
TGTGCCAGCTCATCCCACCACCCTACAGGGGGTGAAAAACTGTTTTTT
CASSSHHPTGGEKLFF
>-|TRBJ1-1|TRBV12-3/TRBV12-4|-
TGTGCCAGCAGTCCTGGTAATCCGCCGGGCACTGAAGCTTTCTTT
CASSPGNPPGTEAFF
>few|TRBJ1-1|TRBV14|-
TGTGCCAGCAGCCAAGAAGGAAGGACCCGGGGTCGATTCACTGAAGCTTTCTTT
CASSQEGRTRGRFTEAFF
>-|TRBJ2-7|TRBV15|-
TGTGCCACCAGCCCCCGACAGGGAGGCCACGAGCAGTACTTC
CATSPRQGGHEQYF
>-|TRBJ2-1|TRBV7-3|TRBD2
TGTGCCAGCAGCCCGGGGACTAGCGCTGAGCAGTTCTTC
CASSPGTSAEQFF
>-|TRBJ2-1|TRBV7-9|-
TGTGCCAGCAGCCGCCCATGGGGTTCGGTGGGGGATGAGCAGTTCTTC
CASSRPWGSVGDEQFF
>once|TRBJ2-1|TRBV7-9|TRBD2
TGTGCCAGCACCTGGGGGGCGACTAGCGGGAATGAGCAGTTCTTC
CASTWGATSGNEQFF
>-|TRBJ2-5|TRBV2|-
TGTGCCAGCTACGGGACGGGGTGGTATCAGTACTTC
CASYGTGWYQYF
>-|TRBJ2-7|TRBV29-1|-
TGCAACGTTGATAGACAGGTCCCCTCCTACGAGCAGTACTTC
CNVDRQVPSYEQYF
>few|TRBJ2-7|TRBV12-3/TRBV12-4|TRBD1
TGTGCCAGCAGTTTGGACAGGCTGGCCTACGAGCAGTACTTC
CASSLDRLAYEQYF
>-|TRBJ1-2|TRBV9|-
TGTGCCAGCAGCGTAGCTTACGGGGGCCAGGACTATGGCTACACCTTC
CASSVAYGGQDYGYTF
>-|TRBJ2-1|TRBV7-8|-
TGTGCCAGCAGCTATCGTAGGTTCCGAGGGTACAATGAGCAGTTCTTC
CASSYRRFRGYNEQFF
>-|TRBJ2-5|TRBV12-3/TRBV12-4|-
TGTGCCAGCAGTTCCCGCGCAGGGGTTGCAGGAGAGACCCAGTACTTC
CASSSRAGVAGETQYF
>-|TRBJ1-1|TRBV5-5|-
TGTGCCAGCAGCTCGAGGATGAGTAGCACTGAAGCTTTCTTT
CASSSRMSSTEAFF
>-|TRBJ1-5|TRBV5-1|TRBD1
TGCGCCAGCAGCATGGGACAGGGGGGACAGCCCCAGCATTTT
CASSMGQGGQPQHF
>-|TRBJ2-3|TRBV13|-
TGTGCCAGCAGCTTAGGGTGGGATAGCACAGATACGCAGTATTTT
CASSLGWDSTDTQYF
>few|TRBJ2-1|TRBV12-3/TRBV12-4|-
TGTGCCAGCAGGTCCGGGACTGGAGGCAACAATGAGCAGTTCTTC
CASRSGTGGNNEQFF
>-|TRBJ2-7|TRBV10-3|-
TGTGCCATCAGCGCGGGAAGGGCCCTCTCCTACGAGCAGTACTTC
CAISAGRALSYEQYF
>few|TRBJ1-5|TRBV10-3|-
TGTGCCATCAGTGATCAGGCTCAAGGTCAGCCCCAGCATTTT
CAISDQAQGQPQHF
>-|TRBJ2-4|TRBV2|-
TGTGCCAGCAGTGAGGAGGGGGGGACGAACATTCAGTACTTC
CASSEEGGTNIQYF
>-|TRBJ1-4|TRBV5-1|TRBD1
TGCGCCAGCAGCCCGACGCCGACAGGGGGCAAGGAAAAACTGTTTTTT
CASSPTPTGGKEKLFF
>-|TRBJ2-7|TRBV2|-
TGTGCCAGCAGTGACGGACAGCTAGACTACGAGCAGTACTTC
CASSDGQLDYEQYF
>-|TRBJ2-4|TRBV29-1|-
TGCAGCGTTCTCTGGCAGAAAAACATTCAGTACTTC
CSVLWQKNIQYF
>-|TRBJ1-2|TRBV6-5|-
TGTGCCAGCAGTCTTGTTGTAGGGGGAAGTGGCTACACCTTC
CASSLVVGGSGYTF
>-|TRBJ1-2|TRBV5-1|-
TGCGCCAGCAGCTTACCGGGTACTAACTATGGCTACACCTTC
CASSLPGTNYGYTF
>few|TRBJ2-1|TRBV29-1|-
TGCAGCGCTCCCTATGGGTACAATGAGCAGTTCTTC
CSAPYGYNEQFF
>few|TRBJ2-7|TRBV29-1|TRBD1
TGCAGCGTCCGCGGTGGACAGGGGGCCTACGAGCAGTACTTC
CSVRGGQGAYEQYF
>few|TRBJ2-3|TRBV4-1|-
TGCGCCAGCAGCCACGGGGACTCCCCGGCCACAGATACGCAGTATTTT
CASSHGDSPATDTQYF
>-|TRBJ1-2|TRBV3-1|TRBD1
TGTGCCAGCAACCAGGGGGGATACTATGGCTACACCTTC
CASNQGGYYGYTF
>-|TRBJ2-5|TRBV12-3/TRBV12-4|-
TGTGCCAGGGGAGAAAGCGTAGACCAAGAGACCCAGTACTTC
CARGESVDQETQYF
>-|TRBJ1-5|TRBV6-4|-
TGTGCCAGCAGTCGACACGGCAATCAGCCCCAGCATTTT
CASSRHGNQPQHF
>-|TRBJ2-1|TRBV12-3/TRBV12-4|TRBD2
TGTGCCAGCAGTTTTAGGACTAGCGGGGACAATGAGCAGTTCTTC
CASSFRTSGDNEQFF
>few|TRBJ1-2|TRBV6-1|-
TGTGCCAGCAGTGATACCGGGTACGATGGCTACACCTTC
CASSDTGYDGYTF
>-|TRBJ2-1|TRBV7-7|TRBD2
TGTGCTAGCAGCTTAGCTAGCGGGGGGGCCTACAATGAGCAGTTCTTC
CASSLASGGAYNEQFF